The 20 T cell receptor beta chains in this list originate from one sample, sequenced in a study of PD-L1 blockade in urothelial cancer. The protocol was immunoSEQ multiplex PCR, while the TCRdb copy is restricted to in-frame clones and leaves out a portion. The profile shows over 45,000 clones, around 83% of them singletons. The sample here was PBMCs, taken around atezolizumab (anti-PD-L1) treatment. The receptors were gathered from a man aged 45-60 years with urothelial cancer.

The chain joins TRBV7-9 to TRBJ1-5; D not certain. V lost 2 bases and J 5 bases, leaving 7 bases between the germline ends. The V gene's germline CDR1 is SEHNR and CDR2 FQNEAQ (reference sequence). This CDR3 contains 13 residues. The CDR3 region is CASSLNEDQPQHF. CDR3 in DNA: TGTGCCAGCAGCTTAAATGAGGATCAGCCCCAGCATTTT.

This clone was recorded once. This chain joins TRBV2 and TRBJ1-1; TRBD1 is a possible D gene (6 bases). Trimming shortened V by 5 bases and J by 1 base, and 11 bases separated the two germline ends. CDR1 is SNHLY, CDR2 FYNNEI, per germline. This CDR3 has 14 residues. CDR3 sequence: CASSNLDRNTEAFF. The CDR3 bases are TGTGCCAGCAGTAACCTGGACAGGAACACTGAAGCTTTCTTT. Variable domain in full (rest from reference TRBV2 and TRBJ1-1): EPEVTQTPSHQVTQMGQEVILRCVPISNHLYFYWYRQILGQKVEFLVSFYNNEISEKSEIFDDQFSVERPDGSNFTLKIRSTKLEDSAMYFCASSNLDRNTEAFFGQGTRLTVV.

The V and J genes are TRBV23-1 and TRBJ2-3, with 7 bases aligning to TRBD1. TRBV23-1 is known as an ORF, though its function is uncertain. The ends lost 7 bases at V and 0 bases at J; junction bases unmatched: 4. The CDR3 is 14 residues long. The chain's CDR3 is CASKRDRSTDTQYF. In DNA form, the CDR3 reads TGCGCCAGCAAACGGGACAGAAGCACAGATACGCAGTATTTT.

CDR3 bases: TGTGCCAGTAGCGCCAGAGACAGTACCCATGAGCAGTTCTTC. It yields the protein CASSARDSTHEQFF. The rearrangement uses TRBV19 and TRBJ2-1, with a possible D match to TRBD1 (5 bases). The ends were cut back, 6 bases at V and 8 bases at J, with 17 bases in the middle. CDR3 length equals 14 residues. From germline, CDR1 is LNHDA and CDR2 SQIVND (reference sequence).

The CDR3 bases are TGCGCCAGCAGCCGAGTATCGGGACTCGGTAATGAAAAACTGTTTTTT. Translating it yields CASSRVSGLGNEKLFF. This chain links TRBV4-1 with TRBJ1-4, with D maybe TRBD1 (5 bases). Germline lookup yields CDR1 MGHRA and CDR2 YSYEKL. The CDR3 runs to 16 residues. V lost 4 bases and J lost 4, with 16 bases in between.

The chain joins TRBV30 to TRBJ2-1, with 11 bases that match TRBD2. The germline gives CDR1 GTSNPN, CDR2 SVGIG (reference sequence). The ends lost 0 bases at V and 7 bases at J; junction bases unmatched: 5. This CDR3 contains 15 residues. CDR3 loop: CAWSVLAGVGNEQFF. The CDR3 coding sequence is TGTGCCTGGAGTGTACTAGCGGGAGTGGGTAATGAGCAGTTCTTC.

The chain recombines TRBV28 with TRBJ1-6; 7 bases are shared with TRBD1. CDR1 is MDHEN, CDR2 SYDVKM, per germline. Unmatched junction bases numbered 4, after V lost 10 bases and J lost 4 bases. The length of the CDR3 is 13 residues. Here the CDR3 reads CAIRQGYNSPLHF. DNA for the CDR3: TGTGCCATCAGACAGGGATATAATTCACCCCTCCACTTT.

This chain joins TRBV28 and TRBJ2-7; the match to TRBD2 covers 11 bases. The trim removed 7 bases at V and 5 bases at J, leaving 7 bases unmatched. CDR1 and CDR2 from the germline V gene are MDHEN and SYDVKM. This CDR3 comprises 14 residues. The CDR3 protein is CASTRLAGKNEQYF. CDR3 DNA: TGTGCCAGCACGCGACTAGCGGGAAAGAACGAGCAGTACTTC. The full variable domain, with the rest looked up from reference TRBV28 and TRBJ2-7, is DVKVTQSSRYLVKRTGEKVFLECVQDMDHENMFWYRQDPGLGLRLIYFSYDVKMKEKGDIPEGYSVSREKKERFSLILESASTNQTSMYLCASTRLAGKNEQYFGPGTRLTVT.

This chain connects TRBV29-1 to TRBJ2-7; 12 nucleotides agree with TRBD1. Germline-derived CDR1 and CDR2 are SQVTM and ANQGSEA. CDR3 length equals 16 residues. In nucleotides, the CDR3 is TGCAGTTTTTTCGGCGCGGGGACAGGGGGCCTCTACGAGCAGTACTTC. Translation gives CSFFGAGTGGLYEQYF.

This clone was picked up a small number of times. The J gene is TRBJ1-2, the V gene TRBV5-1; 8 positions agree with TRBD1. The CDR3 extends over 13 amino acids. Germline assignment: CDR1 SGHRS and CDR2 YFSETQ. V lost 5 bases, J lost 4 bases, and 4 bases stayed unmatched. CDR3 amino acids: CASRRQGAYGYTF. CDR3 coding DNA: TGCGCCAGCAGGAGGCAGGGGGCCTATGGCTACACCTTC.

The DNA of the CDR3 is TGTGCCAGCAGCGTGGTACTAGCGGGAGAAAATGAGCAGTTCTTC. Amino acid sequence: CASSVVLAGENEQFF. The chain joins TRBV7-9 to TRBJ2-1; 11 bases agree with TRBD2. The junction had 7 bases not matched to a gene; V was cut back by 5 bases and J by 7 bases. Germline V gene data show CDR1 as SEHNR and CDR2 as FQNEAQ (reference sequence). There are 15 residues in the CDR3.

The chain employs TRBV2 and TRBJ2-5, with 7 bases lining up with TRBD1. Germline CDR1 and CDR2: SNHLY and FYNNEI. V shed 5 bases and J 2 bases; nucleotides not matched to a gene: 5. This CDR3 has 14 amino acids. CDR3 nucleotides: TGTGCCAGCAGTAGCCGGACAGGACAAGAGACCCAGTACTTC. Translating it yields CASSSRTGQETQYF.

V gene TRBV29-1 combines with J gene TRBJ2-1, with 8 bases identical to TRBD1. This CDR3 has 13 amino acids. Germline V CDR1 and CDR2: SQVTM, ANQGSEA. The V segment lost 6 bases and the J segment 6 bases; nucleotides outside the gene matches: 7. The CDR3 bases are TGCAGCGTAACCGGGACAGGCCTCAATGAGCAGTTCTTC. It translates to CSVTGTGLNEQFF.

The chain recombines TRBV28 with TRBJ2-6; tentative D call: TRBD1 (6 bases). Looked up from germline, CDR1 is MDHEN and CDR2 is SYDVKM. The CDR3 is 15 amino acids. V dropped 4 bases and J dropped 1 base, with 8 bases sitting between them. CDR3 bases: TGTGCCAGCAGTTCCGGGACATCTGGGGCCAACGTCCTGACTTTC. It translates to CASSSGTSGANVLTF.

This chain connects TRBV6-5 to TRBJ2-7; 10 bases are a match to TRBD2. The CDR3 is 16 amino acids. From germline, CDR1 is MNHEY and CDR2 SVGAGI. V lost 2 bases, J lost 1 base, and 5 bases stayed unmatched. CDR3 coding DNA: TGTGCCAGCAGTTACCAGCTAGCGGGAGCGTCCTACGAGCAGTACTTC. Protein: CASSYQLAGASYEQYF.

The chain joins TRBV28 to TRBJ1-1; D ambiguous. CDR3 length: 12 amino acids. The germline V gene has CDR1 MDHEN and CDR2 SYDVKM. Trimming cost V 5 bases and J 2 bases, with 6 bases left between them. The CDR3 spells CASSNYNTEAFF. The CDR3 nucleotides are TGTGCCAGCAGTAATTATAACACTGAAGCTTTCTTT. Together with reference TRBV28 and TRBJ1-1, the CDR3 gives the full variable domain: DVKVTQSSRYLVKRTGEKVFLECVQDMDHENMFWYRQDPGLGLRLIYFSYDVKMKEKGDIPEGYSVSREKKERFSLILESASTNQTSMYLCASSNYNTEAFFGQGTRLTVV.

The V gene is TRBV14, the J gene TRBJ2-1; 7 bases are shared with TRBD2. Germline CDR1 is SGHDN and CDR2 is FVKESK. V shed 3 bases, J shed 1 base, and the junction held 6 bases outside the gene matches. CDR3 length: 16 amino acids. The DNA for the CDR3 is TGTGCCAGCAGCCAGAGAAGGACTAGTTCCTACAATGAGCAGTTCTTC. This translates into CASSQRRTSSYNEQFF.

V is TRBV2 and J is TRBJ2-7; weak D call: TRBD2 (7 bases). The CDR3 is made up of 15 amino acids. CDR1 is SNHLY and CDR2 is FYNNEI in the germline V gene. The V end lost 7 bases, the J end lost 4 bases, and 20 bases lay between the germline ends. The CDR3 sequence: CASITRGGPGYEQYF. CDR3 bases: TGTGCCAGCATCACGAGGGGGGGTCCGGGTTACGAGCAGTACTTC.

The V gene is TRBV18, the J gene TRBJ2-3, with 9 bases fitting TRBD2. Germline assignment: CDR1 KGHSH and CDR2 LQKENI. V was clipped by 4 bases and J by 3 bases; unmatched bases: 2. The CDR3 is 14 amino acids. CDR3 DNA sequence: TGTGCCAGCTCACTAGGACTAGCGACAGATACGCAGTATTTT. It encodes CASSLGLATDTQYF.

The CDR3 DNA reads TGTGCCACCAGCAGCTCCAGGCAAGAGACCCAGTACTTC. It translates to CATSSSRQETQYF. V gene TRBV15 combines with J gene TRBJ2-5; unclear D gene. Trimming left V 3 bases short and J 2 bases short, with 7 bases between. Looked up from germline, CDR1 is LNHNV and CDR2 is YYDKDF (reference sequence). The CDR3 has 13 residues.